The 18 T cell receptor beta chains listed next were all sequenced from one sample in a study of cytomegalovirus exposure and HLA in healthy donors. PCR used 60 Vbeta primers and 13 Jbeta primers. Generated by immunoSEQ multiplex PCR, the TCRdb table keeps only in-frame clones and is missing some. The table has about 110,000 clones, roughly 85% seen once; the top ten hold about 3.4%. The sequenced material came from PBMCs. Source of these receptors: a woman aged 40 to 50 in good health and CMV-seronegative.

This clone showed up just a few times. J is TRBJ1-1 and V is TRBV9, with D possibly being TRBD1 (5 bases). This CDR3 spans 17 amino acids. Germline CDR1 SGDLS, CDR2 YYNGEE. V was trimmed by 4 bases and J by 3 bases, leaving 22 bases between them. The CDR3 is CASSNGRDGGKDTEAFF. As DNA, the CDR3 is TGTGCCAGCAGCAACGGGAGGGACGGAGGGAAAGACACTGAAGCTTTCTTT.

The V call is TRBV10-1, the J call TRBJ2-3, with D unresolved. This CDR3 is 14 amino acids long. V was clipped by 4 bases and J by 2 bases, with 10 bases between them. From germline, CDR1 is WNHNN and CDR2 SYGVQD (reference sequence). The chain's CDR3 is CASSGPQITDTQYF. The CDR3 DNA is TGCGCCAGCAGTGGGCCCCAAATCACAGATACGCAGTATTTT.

The chain is built from TRBV9 and TRBJ1-1, with TRBD1 as a possible D gene (6 bases). Germline V gives CDR1 SGDLS, CDR2 YYNGEE. The CDR3 totals 13 residues. Between the trimmed V and J ends, which lost 4 bases and 2 bases, there was a span of 9 bases. The CDR3: CASSPGTNTEAFF. The CDR3 DNA is TGTGCCAGCAGCCCCGGGACAAACACTGAAGCTTTCTTT.

This clone came up a few times. The V gene is TRBV28, the J gene TRBJ2-7; 7 nucleotides agree with TRBD1. With 6 bases clipped from V and 5 bases from J, the junction kept 16 bases outside the gene matches. The CDR3 is 16 residues long. The germline V gene has CDR1 MDHEN and CDR2 SYDVKM. The CDR3 is CASSPFLTGSINEQYF. CDR3 nucleotides: TGTGCCAGCAGCCCCTTCCTGACAGGGAGCATCAACGAGCAGTACTTC.

The chain carries TRBV28 and TRBJ1-5, with 7 bases aligning to TRBD1. J was trimmed by 2 bases and V by 4 bases; bases with no gene match: 14. The CDR3 spans 18 residues. CDR1 is MDHEN and CDR2 is SYDVKM in the germline V gene. CDR3 protein: CASSSTGAWGRRNQPQHF. As DNA, the CDR3 is TGTGCCAGCAGTTCAACAGGGGCCTGGGGGCGCCGCAATCAGCCCCAGCATTTT. The complete variable domain, with remaining parts taken from reference TRBV28 and TRBJ1-5, reads DVKVTQSSRYLVKRTGEKVFLECVQDMDHENMFWYRQDPGLGLRLIYFSYDVKMKEKGDIPEGYSVSREKKERFSLILESASTNQTSMYLCASSSTGAWGRRNQPQHFGDGTRLSIL.

This clone has just a few counts. CDR3 sequence (DNA): TGCGCCAGCCAGCCGGGCGGGGGGGCCGATTCATATGAGCAGTTCTTC. It is translated as CASQPGGGADSYEQFF. The chain is built from TRBV5-1 and TRBJ2-1; 9 nucleotides line up with TRBD2. Unmatched junction bases numbered 16, after V lost 7 bases and J lost 8 bases. The CDR3 totals 16 residues. Germline loops: CDR1 SGHRS, CDR2 YFSETQ. The full variable domain, rest sourced from reference TRBV5-1 and TRBJ2-1, is KAGVTQTPRYLIKTRGQQVTLSCSPISGHRSVSWYQQTPGQGLQFLFEYFSETQRNKGNFPGRFSGRQFSNSRSEMNVSTLELGDSALYLCASQPGGGADSYEQFFGPGTRLTVL.

The chain carries TRBV4-3 and TRBJ1-1; unclear D gene. Germline lookup yields CDR1 LGHNA and CDR2 YSLEER. V dropped 0 bases and J dropped 7 bases, with 12 bases sitting between them. CDR3 length equals 14 residues. The CDR3 region has the DNA TGCGCCAGCAGCCAAGACTACCAAAGGAGTGAAGCTTTCTTT. Translated, it gives CASSQDYQRSEAFF.

The rearrangement uses TRBV28 and TRBJ1-4, with 8 bases that match TRBD1. In germline, CDR1 is MDHEN, CDR2 SYDVKM. The length of the CDR3 is 14 residues. The ends lost 7 bases at V and 8 bases at J; junction bases unmatched: 9. In DNA form, the CDR3 reads TGTGCCAGCACGCGGGACAGGTTTTACGAAAAACTGTTTTTT. It specifies CASTRDRFYEKLFF.

This chain links TRBV18 with TRBJ2-6, with D hard to call. Deletions cut 2 bases from V and 0 bases from J, with 5 bases between. The CDR3 sequence is 15 residues long. The germline V gene has CDR1 KGHSH and CDR2 LQKENI. The CDR3 here is CASSPESSGANVLTF. The DNA of the CDR3 is TGTGCCAGCTCACCAGAGAGCTCTGGGGCCAACGTCCTGACTTTC.

The rearrangement links TRBV2 to TRBJ1-3; D might be TRBD1 (5 bases). The CDR3 totals 15 residues. From germline, CDR1 is SNHLY and CDR2 FYNNEI. Trimming cost V 7 bases and J 0 bases, with 13 bases left between them. The CDR3 sequence is CASTVKGASGNTIYF. In DNA, the CDR3 is TGTGCCAGCACCGTTAAAGGGGCCTCTGGAAACACCATATATTTT.

This clone occurred a few times. V usage is TRBV18 and J usage is TRBJ2-3; 10 nucleotides agree with TRBD2. J lost 2 bases, V lost 2 bases, and 4 bases had no gene match. The CDR3 runs 16 residues. CDR1 and CDR2 (germline): KGHSH, LQKENI. For the CDR3, the DNA is TGTGCCAGCTCACCAAGCAGCGGGAGGGCCACAGATACGCAGTATTTT. This encodes CASSPSSGRATDTQYF.

This clone appeared a single time. The chain employs TRBV30 and TRBJ1-5; D is ambiguous. V was cut by 2 bases and J by 6 bases, with 11 bases left in between. Germline CDR1 is GTSNPN and CDR2 is SVGIG (reference sequence). The CDR3 is made up of 13 amino acids. DNA for the CDR3: TGTGCCTGGAGTCTAGAGGTATCTCAGCCCCAGCATTTT. Translating it yields CAWSLEVSQPQHF.

The chain carries TRBV6-8 and TRBJ1-5, with 8 bases identical to TRBD1. J lost 7 bases, V lost 4 bases, and 6 bases had no gene match. Germline V gives CDR1 MNHGY, CDR2 SAAAGT. The CDR3 is 14 amino acids. The CDR3 DNA follows: TGTGCCAGCAGTTGCCGGACAGGGTACCAGCCCCAGCATTTT. Encoded protein: CASSCRTGYQPQHF.

The chain carries TRBV19 and TRBJ1-6, with D hard to call. This CDR3 contains 12 residues. The germline V gene has CDR1 LNHDA and CDR2 SQIVND (reference sequence). Trimming took off 5 bases at V and 5 bases at J, with 4 bases between the two ends. The CDR3 coding sequence is TGTGCCAGTAGTTCCAATAATTCACCCCTCCACTTT. Protein: CASSSNNSPLHF.

The V call is TRBV5-4, the J call TRBJ2-7; the match to TRBD1 covers 7 bases. V lost 4 bases, J lost 6 bases, and 7 bases stayed unmatched. Germline V lookup: CDR1 SGHNT, CDR2 YYREEE (reference sequence). The length of the CDR3 is 13 residues. The CDR3 bases are TGTGCCAGCAGCCCCAGGGACAGTCCCGAGCAGTACTTC. It yields the protein CASSPRDSPEQYF.

The rearrangement links TRBV6-5 to TRBJ2-5, with 9 bases fitting TRBD1. Germline CDR1 is MNHEY and CDR2 is SVGAGI. With 2 bases clipped from V and 1 base from J, the junction kept 5 bases outside the gene matches. The CDR3 extends over 16 amino acids. The CDR3 nucleotides read TGTGCCAGCAGTTACGGGGGACAGGGCCTCCAAGAGACCCAGTACTTC. This codes for CASSYGGQGLQETQYF.

This clone was counted a single time. The chain uses TRBV10-3 and TRBJ2-7; TRBD2 matches at 7 bases. Germline V CDR1 and CDR2: ENHRY, SYGVKD. The CDR3 extends over 15 amino acids. The junction had 6 bases not matched to a gene; V was cut back by 0 bases and J by 4 bases. In DNA, the CDR3 is TGTGCCATCAGTGAGTCACGAGGGGAGGGATACGAGCAGTACTTC. It specifies CAISESRGEGYEQYF.

This clone was counted a few times. This sequence joins TRBV4-3 and TRBJ2-7, with 7 bases that match TRBD1. Germline CDR1 reads LGHNA; CDR2 reads YSLEER. V gave up 3 bases and J gave up 2 bases; unmatched junction bases: 7. This CDR3 comprises 15 residues. CDR3 sequence (DNA): TGCGCCAGCAGCCACAACCGGGACAGCGCCTACGAGCAGTACTTC. Translated, it gives CASSHNRDSAYEQYF.